The present entry profiles one T cell receptor beta chain with its context. No antigen is known for it. The repertoire was sequenced with immunoSEQ multiplex PCR; TCRdb's copy has only in-frame clones and lacks some. The sample includes roughly 12,000 clones, around 80% seen only once; the top ten take around 13%. This specimen comes from a study of CD4 T cells in relation to SARS-CoV-2 and coronaviruses. Germline V gene data show CDR1 as SGHNT and CDR2 as YYREEE (reference sequence). V gave up 4 bases and J gave up 6 bases; unmatched junction bases: 13. This CDR3 is built from 15 residues. The unexposed donors gave CD4+ T cells in 2011-2018, prior to COVID-19. Isolation of CD4+ T cells took place after less than twelve days in culture. General study points: No donor gave both pre-pandemic and post-infection samples.

The sample was CD4+ T cells from PBMCs, cultured in vitro. The TCR was taken from a human donor in good health. The chain joins TRBV5-4 to TRBJ2-7; 7 bases map to TRBD1. This CDR3 reads CASSGRTGAPLEQYF. CDR3 nucleotides: TGTGCCAGCAGCGGCCGGACAGGCGCACCCCTCGAGCAGTACTTC.